This T cell receptor (beta chain) was captured by sequencing in a study of cytomegalovirus exposure and HLA in healthy donors. PCR primers comprised 60 Vbeta and 13 Jbeta primers. The method was immunoSEQ multiplex PCR; TCRdb's version includes in-frame clones alone and lacks a portion of them. The sample has 150,000 to 200,000 clones; roughly four fifths are singletons. This CDR3 has 12 amino acids. J gave up 6 bases and V 4 bases, and 3 bases lay outside the gene matches. Germline assignment: CDR1 SEHNR and CDR2 FQNEAQ (reference sequence). Notes on the study in general: Investigators reported 150 to 200 TCR beta chains as tied to cytomegalovirus. In a later analysis, at a false discovery rate of 0.05, over 15,000 TCR beta sequences matched HLA alleles.

Notes on this clone: Its antigen remains unidentified.

This sequence originates from a man aged 50-59 years in good health and CMV-seropositive. This chain uses TRBV7-9 with TRBJ2-7; 7 bases fit TRBD1. The sequencing sample was made of PBMCs. CDR3 amino acids: CASSSNRGEQYF. CDR3 DNA: TGTGCCAGCAGCTCCAACAGGGGCGAGCAGTACTTC.